Listed here are 11 T cell receptor beta chains from one sample, sequenced in a study of blood T cell repertoires in COVID-19. Sequencing used immunoSEQ multiplex PCR; TCRdb keeps in-frame clones, though not all of them. This table has some 400,000 clones, around 87% appearing once. Sample: peripheral blood. All receptors derive from a woman aged 60-75 years with COVID-19, enrolled during active disease.

This chain links TRBV5-8 with TRBJ1-4; TRBD1 matches 8 bases. In germline, CDR1 is SGHTS, CDR2 YDEGEE. After removal of 2 bases from V and 10 bases from J, the junction contained 7 bases not matched to a gene. The CDR3 is 14 residues long. The CDR3 protein is CASSFDRGNRKLFF. For the CDR3, the DNA is TGTGCCAGCAGCTTTGACAGGGGAAATAGAAAACTGTTTTTT.

V and J are TRBV25-1 and TRBJ2-5; 9 bases line up with TRBD2. This CDR3 has 16 residues. With V trimmed by 1 base and J by 5 bases, 8 bases remained unmatched. The germline CDR1 and CDR2 sequences are MGHDK and SYGVNS. The DNA of the CDR3 is TGTGCCAGCAGTGAATCAAGGGCCGCGGGGGGGGAGACCCAGTACTTC. As protein: CASSESRAAGGETQYF.

This clone was detected ten times or more. V usage is TRBV7-8 and J usage is TRBJ2-7; D is perhaps TRBD1 (5 bases). V dropped 1 base and J dropped 2 bases, with 15 bases sitting between them. CDR3 size: 16 residues. Germline values: CDR1 SGHVS, CDR2 FQNEAQ. The CDR3 DNA reads TGTGCCAGCAGCTTAGGGCCTACAGGTATTGCCTACGAGCAGTACTTC. This encodes CASSLGPTGIAYEQYF.

This clone was seen more than once but under ten times. The CDR3 protein is CASSPGQGNGYTF. The CDR3 region has the DNA TGTGCCAGCTCACCGGGACAGGGGAACGGCTACACCTTC. J is TRBJ1-2 and V is TRBV18; 10 positions match TRBD1. J lost 8 bases, V lost 3 bases, and 3 bases had no gene match. Germline V gene data show CDR1 as KGHSH and CDR2 as LQKENI. This CDR3 region has 13 residues.

The rearrangement joins TRBV2 to TRBJ1-6; D call uncertain. CDR3 length equals 13 residues. The V gene's germline CDR1 is SNHLY and CDR2 FYNNEI. With 7 bases removed from V and 10 bases from J, the gap between germline ends came to 14 bases. This chain's CDR3 is CASIPTLGSPLHF. The CDR3 DNA reads as TGTGCCAGCATCCCGACCCTCGGGTCACCCCTCCACTTT.

The chain combines TRBV6-5 with TRBJ2-7; D remains ambiguous. CDR3 size: 13 residues. Between the trimmed V and J ends, which lost 6 bases and 0 bases, there was a span of 9 bases. Germline assignment: CDR1 MNHEY and CDR2 SVGAGI. DNA of the CDR3: TGTGCCAGCAGAGCAATGAGCTCCTACGAGCAGTACTTC. Amino acid sequence: CASRAMSSYEQYF.

The chain has TRBV11-1 and TRBJ2-1; 8 nucleotides line up with TRBD2. The V and J ends lost 1 base and 2 bases, in that order; junction bases with no gene match: 4. The CDR3 extends over 16 amino acids. Germline CDR1 reads SGHAT; CDR2 reads FQDESV (reference sequence). The DNA of the CDR3 is TGTGCCAGCAGCTTAGGTACTAGCGGTGCCTACAATGAGCAGTTCTTC. It codes for CASSLGTSGAYNEQFF.

With respect to this clone: Other nucleotide sequences in the sample specify the same CDR3. The V call is TRBV5-4, the J call TRBJ1-3; no firm D call. CDR3 length: 14 residues. V lost 0 bases and J lost 1, with 5 bases in between. The germline gives CDR1 SGHNT, CDR2 YYREEE (reference sequence). The CDR3 here is CASSLAGSGNTIYF. The CDR3 nucleotides read TGTGCCAGCAGCTTGGCGGGATCTGGAAACACCATATATTTT.

This sequence joins TRBV3-1 (or the pseudogene TRBV3-2) and TRBJ2-5; a possible D gene is TRBD1 (6 bases). Germline CDR1 is LGHDT and CDR2 is YNNKEL (reference sequence). Trimming pared 4 bases from V and 2 bases from J, leaving 14 bases between. The CDR3 runs to 15 residues. The CDR3 protein is CASSLWGQGQETQYF. The CDR3 coding sequence is TGTGCCAGCAGCCTCTGGGGGCAGGGACAAGAGACCCAGTACTTC.

V usage is TRBV6-5 and J usage is TRBJ1-1; D is perhaps TRBD1 (5 bases). The CDR3 is 14 amino acids. Germline V lookup: CDR1 MNHEY, CDR2 SVGAGI. Trimming shortened V by 0 bases and J by 11 bases, and 16 bases separated the two germline ends. CDR3 sequence reads: CASSYSGRTGGAFF. The CDR3 DNA reads TGTGCCAGCAGTTACTCCGGACGGACCGGGGGGGCTTTCTTT.

This chain uses TRBV9 with TRBJ2-5; possible D gene TRBD1, 6 bases. Trimming stripped 4 bases from V and 5 bases from J, with 18 bases between. Germline loops: CDR1 SGDLS, CDR2 YYNGEE. This CDR3 spans 15 amino acids. The DNA of the CDR3 is TGTGCCAGCAGCTTAGAACAGGGTCCAACGGAGACCCAGTACTTC. Translated, it gives CASSLEQGPTETQYF. Full variable domain (missing parts from reference TRBV9 and TRBJ2-5): DSGVTQTPKHLITATGQRVTLRCSPRSGDLSVYWYQQSLDQGLQFLIQYYNGEERAKGNILERFSAQQFPDLHSELNLSSLELGDSALYFCASSLEQGPTETQYFGPGTRLLVL.